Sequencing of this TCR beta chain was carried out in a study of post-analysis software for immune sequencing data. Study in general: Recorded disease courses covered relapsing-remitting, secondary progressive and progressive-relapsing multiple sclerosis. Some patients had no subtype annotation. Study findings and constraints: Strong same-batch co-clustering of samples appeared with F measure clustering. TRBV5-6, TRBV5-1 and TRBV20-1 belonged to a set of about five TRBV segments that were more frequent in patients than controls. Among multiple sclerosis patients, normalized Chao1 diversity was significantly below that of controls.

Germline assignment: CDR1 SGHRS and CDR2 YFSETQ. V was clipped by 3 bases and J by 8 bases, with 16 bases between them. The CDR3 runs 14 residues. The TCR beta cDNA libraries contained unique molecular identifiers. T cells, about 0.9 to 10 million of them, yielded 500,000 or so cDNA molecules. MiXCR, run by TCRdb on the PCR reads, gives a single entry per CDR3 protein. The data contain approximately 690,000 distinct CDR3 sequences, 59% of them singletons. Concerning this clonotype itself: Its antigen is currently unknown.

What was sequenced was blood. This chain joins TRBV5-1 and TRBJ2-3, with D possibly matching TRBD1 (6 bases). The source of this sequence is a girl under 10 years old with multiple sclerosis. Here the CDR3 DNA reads TGCGCCAGCAGCTGGGAGACAGGCGGAGGTACGCAGTATTTT. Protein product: CASSWETGGGTQYF.